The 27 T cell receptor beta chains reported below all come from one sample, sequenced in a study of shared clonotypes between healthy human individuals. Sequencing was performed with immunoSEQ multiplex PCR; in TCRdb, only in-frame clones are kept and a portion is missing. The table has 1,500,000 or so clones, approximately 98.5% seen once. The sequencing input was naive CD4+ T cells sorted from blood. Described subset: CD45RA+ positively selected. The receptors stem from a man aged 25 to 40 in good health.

The CDR3 sequence: CAWNDIGRRNNYGYTF. CDR3 nucleotide sequence: TGTGCCTGGAACGACATTGGACGGCGGAATAACTATGGCTACACCTTC. This chain connects TRBV30 to TRBJ1-2; D not certain. V lost 4 bases to trimming and J lost 1 base, with 19 bases between them. Per the germline V gene, CDR1 is GTSNPN and CDR2 is SVGIG (reference sequence). CDR3 length: 16 residues. The entire variable domain, with the rest obtained from reference TRBV30 and TRBJ1-2, is as follows: SQTIHQWPATLVQPVGSPLSLECTVEGTSNPNLYWYRQAAGRGLQLLFYSVGIGQISSEVPQNLSASRPQDRQFILSSKKLLLSDSGFYLCAWNDIGRRNNYGYTFGSGTRLTVV.

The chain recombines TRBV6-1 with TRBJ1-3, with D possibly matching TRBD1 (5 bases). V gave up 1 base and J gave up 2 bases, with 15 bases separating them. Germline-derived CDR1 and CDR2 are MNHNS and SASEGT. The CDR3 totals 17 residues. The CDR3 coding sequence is TGTGCCAGCAGTGAAGGAAGGCTGGGACTCCCTGGAAACACCATATATTTT. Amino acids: CASSEGRLGLPGNTIYF.

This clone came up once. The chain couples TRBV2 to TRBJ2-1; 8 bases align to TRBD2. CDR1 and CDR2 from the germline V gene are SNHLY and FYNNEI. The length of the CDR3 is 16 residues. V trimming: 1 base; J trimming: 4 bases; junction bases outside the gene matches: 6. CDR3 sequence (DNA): TGTGCCAGCAGTGAAGAAGCTAGCGGGTTGTACAATGAGCAGTTCTTC. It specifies CASSEEASGLYNEQFF.

CDR3 region: CASSPQLYGYTF. In nucleotides, the CDR3 is TGTGCCAGCAGCCCCCAACTCTATGGCTACACCTTC. The V and J genes are TRBV5-5 and TRBJ1-2; no definite D call. The CDR3 runs 12 residues. V dropped 4 bases and J dropped 4 bases, with 8 bases sitting between them. Germline V gene lookup returns CDR1 SGHKS and CDR2 YYEKEE (reference sequence).

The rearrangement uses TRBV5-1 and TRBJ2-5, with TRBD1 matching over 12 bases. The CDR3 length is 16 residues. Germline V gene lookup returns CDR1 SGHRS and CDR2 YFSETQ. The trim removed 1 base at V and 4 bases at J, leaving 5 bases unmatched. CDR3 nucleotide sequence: TGCGCCAGCAGCTTGCTGGGACAGGGGGCATCAGAGACCCAGTACTTC. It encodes CASSLLGQGASETQYF.

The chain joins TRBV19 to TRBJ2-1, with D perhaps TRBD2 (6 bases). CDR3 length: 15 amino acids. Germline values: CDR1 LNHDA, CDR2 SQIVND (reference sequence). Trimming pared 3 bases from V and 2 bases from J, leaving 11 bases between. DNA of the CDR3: TGTGCCAGTAGTATCGGGAGTCCGGCCTACAATGAGCAGTTCTTC. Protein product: CASSIGSPAYNEQFF.

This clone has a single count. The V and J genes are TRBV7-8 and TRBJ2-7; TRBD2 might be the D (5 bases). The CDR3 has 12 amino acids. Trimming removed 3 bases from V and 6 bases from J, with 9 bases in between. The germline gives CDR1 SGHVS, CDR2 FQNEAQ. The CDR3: CASSFNGGEQYF. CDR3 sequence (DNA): TGTGCCAGCAGCTTTAACGGAGGCGAGCAGTACTTC.

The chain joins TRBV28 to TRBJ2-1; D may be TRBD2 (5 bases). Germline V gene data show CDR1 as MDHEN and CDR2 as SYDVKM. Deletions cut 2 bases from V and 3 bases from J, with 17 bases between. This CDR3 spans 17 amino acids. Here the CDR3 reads CASSLQEGATFYNEQFF. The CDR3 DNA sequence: TGTGCCAGCAGTTTACAAGAGGGTGCTACTTTCTACAATGAGCAGTTCTTC. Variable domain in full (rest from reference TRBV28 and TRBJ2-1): DVKVTQSSRYLVKRTGEKVFLECVQDMDHENMFWYRQDPGLGLRLIYFSYDVKMKEKGDIPEGYSVSREKKERFSLILESASTNQTSMYLCASSLQEGATFYNEQFFGPGTRLTVL.

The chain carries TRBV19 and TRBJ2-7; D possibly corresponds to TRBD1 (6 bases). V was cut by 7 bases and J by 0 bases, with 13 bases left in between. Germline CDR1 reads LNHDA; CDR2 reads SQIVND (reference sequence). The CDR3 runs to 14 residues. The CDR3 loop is CASMRTVDSYEQYF. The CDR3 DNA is TGTGCCAGTATGAGGACAGTAGACTCCTACGAGCAGTACTTC.

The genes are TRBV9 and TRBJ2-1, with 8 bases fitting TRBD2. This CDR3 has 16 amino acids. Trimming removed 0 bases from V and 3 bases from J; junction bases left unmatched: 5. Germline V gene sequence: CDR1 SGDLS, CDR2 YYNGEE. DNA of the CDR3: TGTGCCAGCAGCGTAGGGTCTAGCGGGTACTACAATGAGCAGTTCTTC. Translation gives CASSVGSSGYYNEQFF.

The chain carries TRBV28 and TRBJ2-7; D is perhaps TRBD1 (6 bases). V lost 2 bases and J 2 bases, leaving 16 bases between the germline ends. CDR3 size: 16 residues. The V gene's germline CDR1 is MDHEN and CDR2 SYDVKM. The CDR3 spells CASSLLVGHPTYEQYF. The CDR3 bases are TGTGCCAGCAGTTTACTAGTGGGACACCCTACCTACGAGCAGTACTTC.

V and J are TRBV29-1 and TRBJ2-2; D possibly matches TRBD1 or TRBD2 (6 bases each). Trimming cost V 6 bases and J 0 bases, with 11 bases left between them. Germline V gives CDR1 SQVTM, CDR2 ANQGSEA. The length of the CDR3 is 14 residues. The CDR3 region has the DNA TGCAGCGTAAAGGGGGGCGCGAACACCGGGGAGCTGTTTTTT. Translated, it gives CSVKGGANTGELFF.

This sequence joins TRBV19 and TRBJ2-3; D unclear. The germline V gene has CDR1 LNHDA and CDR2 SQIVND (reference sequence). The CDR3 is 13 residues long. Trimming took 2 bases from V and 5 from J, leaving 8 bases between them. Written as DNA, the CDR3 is TGTGCCAGTAGTATATTCTCGGAAGATACGCAGTATTTT. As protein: CASSIFSEDTQYF.

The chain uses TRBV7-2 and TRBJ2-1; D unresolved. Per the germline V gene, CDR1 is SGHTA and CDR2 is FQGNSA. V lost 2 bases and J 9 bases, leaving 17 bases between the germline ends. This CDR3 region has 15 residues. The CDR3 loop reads CASSLQVTRFPEQFF. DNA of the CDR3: TGTGCCAGCAGCTTACAGGTTACCCGTTTCCCTGAGCAGTTCTTC.

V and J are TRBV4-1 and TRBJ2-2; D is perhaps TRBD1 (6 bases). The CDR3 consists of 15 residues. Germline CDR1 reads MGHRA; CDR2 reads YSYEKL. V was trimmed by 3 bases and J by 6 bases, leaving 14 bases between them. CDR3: CASSQTGTSAGELFF. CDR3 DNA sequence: TGCGCCAGCAGCCAGACCGGGACAAGCGCCGGGGAGCTGTTTTTT.

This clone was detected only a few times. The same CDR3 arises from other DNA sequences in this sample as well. CDR3: CASSLGTTDTQYF. The CDR3 bases are TGCGCCAGCAGCTTGGGGACCACAGATACGCAGTATTTT. The chain employs TRBV5-1 and TRBJ2-3; no clear D gene. The CDR3 totals 13 residues. Per germline, CDR1 SGHRS and CDR2 YFSETQ. V was cut by 0 bases and J by 2 bases, with 4 bases left in between.

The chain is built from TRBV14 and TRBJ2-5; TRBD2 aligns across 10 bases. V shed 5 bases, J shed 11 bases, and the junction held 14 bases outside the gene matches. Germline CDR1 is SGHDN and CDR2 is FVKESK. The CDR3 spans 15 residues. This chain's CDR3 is CASSSLAGGIRKQYF. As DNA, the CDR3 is TGTGCCAGCAGCTCCTTAGCGGGGGGTATAAGGAAGCAGTACTTC.

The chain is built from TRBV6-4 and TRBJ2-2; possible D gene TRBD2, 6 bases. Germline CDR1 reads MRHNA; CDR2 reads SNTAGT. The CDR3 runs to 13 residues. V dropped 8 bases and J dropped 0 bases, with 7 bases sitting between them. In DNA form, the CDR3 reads TGTGCCAGCGGACTAACGAACACCGGGGAGCTGTTTTTT. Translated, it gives CASGLTNTGELFF.

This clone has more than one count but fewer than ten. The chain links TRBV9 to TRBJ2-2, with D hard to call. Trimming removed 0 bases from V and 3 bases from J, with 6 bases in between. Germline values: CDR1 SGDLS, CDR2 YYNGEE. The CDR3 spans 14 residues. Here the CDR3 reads CASSVVWHTGELFF. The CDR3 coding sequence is TGTGCCAGCAGCGTAGTTTGGCACACCGGGGAGCTGTTTTTT.

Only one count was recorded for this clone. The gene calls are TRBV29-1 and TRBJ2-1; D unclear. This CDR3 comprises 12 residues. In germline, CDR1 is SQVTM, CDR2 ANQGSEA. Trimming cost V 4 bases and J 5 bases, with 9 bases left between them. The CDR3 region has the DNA TGCAGCGTTGCAAGGGCGGACAATGAGCAGTTCTTC. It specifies CSVARADNEQFF.

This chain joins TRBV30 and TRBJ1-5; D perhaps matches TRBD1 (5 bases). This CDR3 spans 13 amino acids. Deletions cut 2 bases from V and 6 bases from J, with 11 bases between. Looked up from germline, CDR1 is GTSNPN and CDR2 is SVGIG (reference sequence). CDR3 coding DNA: TGTGCCTGGAGTAGTGAGGGGAGTCAGCCCCAGCATTTT. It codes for CAWSSEGSQPQHF.

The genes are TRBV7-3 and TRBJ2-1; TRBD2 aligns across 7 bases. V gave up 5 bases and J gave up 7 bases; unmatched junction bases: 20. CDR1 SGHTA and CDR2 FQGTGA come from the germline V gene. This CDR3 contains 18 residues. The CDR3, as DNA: TGTGCCAGCAGCCACCTGCCCGCGGGAGAAAGCTTTACAAATGAGCAGTTCTTC. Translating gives CASSHLPAGESFTNEQFF.

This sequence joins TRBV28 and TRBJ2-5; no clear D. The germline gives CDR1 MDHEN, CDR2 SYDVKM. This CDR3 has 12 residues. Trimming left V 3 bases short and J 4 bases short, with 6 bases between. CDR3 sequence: CASSFPGETQYF. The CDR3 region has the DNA TGTGCCAGCAGTTTCCCGGGAGAGACCCAGTACTTC.

CDR3 sequence: CASSATGVQNTEAFF. Written as DNA, the CDR3 is TGTGCCAGCAGCGCTACGGGGGTTCAAAACACTGAAGCTTTCTTT. This chain links TRBV9 with TRBJ1-1; possibly TRBD1 for D (5 bases). This CDR3 has 15 residues. Per germline, CDR1 SGDLS and CDR2 YYNGEE. V was cut by 3 bases and J by 2 bases, with 14 bases left in between.

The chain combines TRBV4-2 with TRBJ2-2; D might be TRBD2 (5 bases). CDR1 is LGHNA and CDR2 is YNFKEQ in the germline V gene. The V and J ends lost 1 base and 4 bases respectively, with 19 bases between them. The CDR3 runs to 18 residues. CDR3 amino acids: CASSQVYPGTLPTGELFF. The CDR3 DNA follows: TGTGCCAGCAGCCAAGTATATCCGGGAACTCTACCCACCGGGGAGCTGTTTTTT.

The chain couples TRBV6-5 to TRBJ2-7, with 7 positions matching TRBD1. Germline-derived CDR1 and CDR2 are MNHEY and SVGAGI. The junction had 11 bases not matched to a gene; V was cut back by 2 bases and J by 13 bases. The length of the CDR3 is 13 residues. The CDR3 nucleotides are TGTGCCAGCAGTTACAGGGGACAGCCAATAATCTACTTC. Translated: CASSYRGQPIIYF.

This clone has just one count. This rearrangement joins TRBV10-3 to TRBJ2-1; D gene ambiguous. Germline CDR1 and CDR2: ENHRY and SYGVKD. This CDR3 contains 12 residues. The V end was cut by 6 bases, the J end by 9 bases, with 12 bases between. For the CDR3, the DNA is TGTGCCATCAGGACGGAAGGCACTGAGCAGTTCTTC. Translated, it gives CAIRTEGTEQFF.